The sequence of this T cell receptor beta chain was determined in a study of cytomegalovirus exposure and HLA in healthy donors. Per germline, CDR1 SGHTA and CDR2 FQGNSA. Trimming removed 4 bases at V and 2 bases at J, with 11 bases between. This CDR3 is 14 amino acids long. Primers: 60 Vbeta forward and 13 Jbeta reverse. Some clones are missing from TCRdb's copy, which holds only in-frame ones; the method was immunoSEQ multiplex PCR. Among around 220,000 clones listed, 60% to 80% were seen once. Sequenced sample: PBMCs. The source is a man younger than 30 in good health and CMV-seronegative. The chain links TRBV7-2 to TRBJ1-1; D is unresolved. CDR3 sequence reads: CASSSNTGNTEAFF. CDR3 DNA: TGTGCCAGCAGCTCCAATACGGGAAACACTGAAGCTTTCTTT.